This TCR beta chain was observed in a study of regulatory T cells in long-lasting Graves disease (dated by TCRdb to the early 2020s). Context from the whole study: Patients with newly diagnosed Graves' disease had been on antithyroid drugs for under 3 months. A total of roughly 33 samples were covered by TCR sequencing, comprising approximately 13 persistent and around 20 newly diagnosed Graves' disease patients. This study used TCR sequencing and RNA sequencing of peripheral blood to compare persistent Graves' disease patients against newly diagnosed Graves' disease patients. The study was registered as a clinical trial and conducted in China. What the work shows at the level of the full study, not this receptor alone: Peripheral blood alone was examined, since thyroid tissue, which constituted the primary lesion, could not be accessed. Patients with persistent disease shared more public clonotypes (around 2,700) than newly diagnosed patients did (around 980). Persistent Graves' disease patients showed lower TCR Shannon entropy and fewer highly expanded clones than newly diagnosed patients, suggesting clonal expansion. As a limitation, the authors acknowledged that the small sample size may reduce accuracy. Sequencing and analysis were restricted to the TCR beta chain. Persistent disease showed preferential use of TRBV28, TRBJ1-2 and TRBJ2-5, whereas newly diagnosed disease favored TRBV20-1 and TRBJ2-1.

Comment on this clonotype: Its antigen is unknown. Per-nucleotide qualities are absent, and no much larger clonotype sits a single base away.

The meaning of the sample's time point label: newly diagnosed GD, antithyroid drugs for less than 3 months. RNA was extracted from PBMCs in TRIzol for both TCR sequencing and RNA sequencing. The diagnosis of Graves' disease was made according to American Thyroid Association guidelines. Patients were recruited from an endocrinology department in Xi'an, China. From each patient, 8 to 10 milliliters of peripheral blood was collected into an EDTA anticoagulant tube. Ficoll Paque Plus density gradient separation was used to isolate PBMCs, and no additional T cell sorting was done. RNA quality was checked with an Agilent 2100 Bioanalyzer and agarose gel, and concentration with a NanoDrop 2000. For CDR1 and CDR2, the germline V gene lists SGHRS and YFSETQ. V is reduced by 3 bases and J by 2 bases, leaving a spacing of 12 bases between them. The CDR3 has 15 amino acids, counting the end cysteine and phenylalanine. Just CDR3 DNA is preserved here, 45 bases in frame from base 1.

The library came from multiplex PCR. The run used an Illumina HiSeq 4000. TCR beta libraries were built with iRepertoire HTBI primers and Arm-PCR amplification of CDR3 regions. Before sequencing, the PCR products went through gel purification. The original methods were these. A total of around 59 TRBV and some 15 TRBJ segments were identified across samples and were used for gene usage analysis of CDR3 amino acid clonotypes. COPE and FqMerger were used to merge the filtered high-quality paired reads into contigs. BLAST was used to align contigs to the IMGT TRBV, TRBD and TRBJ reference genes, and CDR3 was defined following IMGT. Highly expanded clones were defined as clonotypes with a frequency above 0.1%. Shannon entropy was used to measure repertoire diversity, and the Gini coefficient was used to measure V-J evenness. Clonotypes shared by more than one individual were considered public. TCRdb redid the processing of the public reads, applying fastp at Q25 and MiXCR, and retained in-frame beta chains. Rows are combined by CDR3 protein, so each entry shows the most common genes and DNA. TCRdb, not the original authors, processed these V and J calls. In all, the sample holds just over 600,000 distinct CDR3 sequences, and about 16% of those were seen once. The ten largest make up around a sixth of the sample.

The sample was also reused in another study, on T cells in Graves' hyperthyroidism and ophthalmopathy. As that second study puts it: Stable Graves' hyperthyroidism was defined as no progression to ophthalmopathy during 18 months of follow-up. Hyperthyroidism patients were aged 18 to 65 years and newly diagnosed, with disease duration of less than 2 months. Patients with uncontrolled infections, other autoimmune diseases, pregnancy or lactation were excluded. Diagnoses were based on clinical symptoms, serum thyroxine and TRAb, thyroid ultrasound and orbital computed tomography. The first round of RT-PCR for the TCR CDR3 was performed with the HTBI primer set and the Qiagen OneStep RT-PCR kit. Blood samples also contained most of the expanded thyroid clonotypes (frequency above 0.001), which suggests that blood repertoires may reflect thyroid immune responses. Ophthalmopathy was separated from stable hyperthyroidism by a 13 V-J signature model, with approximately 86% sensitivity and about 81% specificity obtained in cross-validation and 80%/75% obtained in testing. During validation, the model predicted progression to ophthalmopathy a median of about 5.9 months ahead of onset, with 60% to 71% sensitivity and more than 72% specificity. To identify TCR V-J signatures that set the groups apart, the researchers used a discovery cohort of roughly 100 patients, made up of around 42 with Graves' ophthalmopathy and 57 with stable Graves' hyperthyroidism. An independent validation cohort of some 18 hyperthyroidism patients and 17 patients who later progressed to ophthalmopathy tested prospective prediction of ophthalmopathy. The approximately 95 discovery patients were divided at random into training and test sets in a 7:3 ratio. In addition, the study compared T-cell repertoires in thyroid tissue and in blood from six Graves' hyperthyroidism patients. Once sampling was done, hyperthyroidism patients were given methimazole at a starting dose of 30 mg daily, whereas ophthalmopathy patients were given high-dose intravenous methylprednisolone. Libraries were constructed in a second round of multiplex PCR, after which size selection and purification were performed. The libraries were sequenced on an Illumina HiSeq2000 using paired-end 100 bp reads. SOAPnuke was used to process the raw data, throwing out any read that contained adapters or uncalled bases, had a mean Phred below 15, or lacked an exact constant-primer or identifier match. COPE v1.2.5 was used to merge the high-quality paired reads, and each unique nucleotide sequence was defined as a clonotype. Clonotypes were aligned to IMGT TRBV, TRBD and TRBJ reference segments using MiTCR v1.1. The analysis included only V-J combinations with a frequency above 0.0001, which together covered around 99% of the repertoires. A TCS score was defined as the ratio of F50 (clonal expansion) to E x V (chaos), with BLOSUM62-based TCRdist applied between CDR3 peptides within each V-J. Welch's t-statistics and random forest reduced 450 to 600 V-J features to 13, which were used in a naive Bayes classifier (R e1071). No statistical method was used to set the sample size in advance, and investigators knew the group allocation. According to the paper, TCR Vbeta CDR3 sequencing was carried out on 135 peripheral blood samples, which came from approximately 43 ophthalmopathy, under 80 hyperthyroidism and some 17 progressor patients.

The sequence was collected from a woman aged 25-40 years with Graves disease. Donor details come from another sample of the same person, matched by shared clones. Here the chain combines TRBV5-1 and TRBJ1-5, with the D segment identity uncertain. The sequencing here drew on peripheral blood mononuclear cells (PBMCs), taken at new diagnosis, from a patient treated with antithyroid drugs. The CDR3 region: CASSWIAEGNQPQHF. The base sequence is TGCGCCAGCAGCTGGATAGCAGAGGGCAATCAGCCCCAGCATTTT.